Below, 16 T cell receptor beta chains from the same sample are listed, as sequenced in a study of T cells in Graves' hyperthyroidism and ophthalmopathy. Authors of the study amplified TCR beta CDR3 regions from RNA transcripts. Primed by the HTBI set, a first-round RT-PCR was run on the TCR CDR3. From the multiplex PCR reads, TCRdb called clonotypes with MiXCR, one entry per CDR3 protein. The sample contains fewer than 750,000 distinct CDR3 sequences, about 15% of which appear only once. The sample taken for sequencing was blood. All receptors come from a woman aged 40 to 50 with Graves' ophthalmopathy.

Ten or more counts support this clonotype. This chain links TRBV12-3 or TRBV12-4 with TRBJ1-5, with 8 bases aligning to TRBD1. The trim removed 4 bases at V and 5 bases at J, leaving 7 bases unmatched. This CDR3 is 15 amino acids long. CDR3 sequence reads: CASSYGQGTDQPQHF. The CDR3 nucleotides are TGTGCCAGCAGTTATGGACAGGGAACTGATCAGCCCCAGCATTTT.

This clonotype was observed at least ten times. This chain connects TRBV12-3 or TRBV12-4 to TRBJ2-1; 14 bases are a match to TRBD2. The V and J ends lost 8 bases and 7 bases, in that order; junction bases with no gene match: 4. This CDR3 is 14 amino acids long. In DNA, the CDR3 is TGTGCCAGCGGGACTAGCGGGAGCTTGAATGAGCAGTTCTTC. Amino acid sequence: CASGTSGSLNEQFF.

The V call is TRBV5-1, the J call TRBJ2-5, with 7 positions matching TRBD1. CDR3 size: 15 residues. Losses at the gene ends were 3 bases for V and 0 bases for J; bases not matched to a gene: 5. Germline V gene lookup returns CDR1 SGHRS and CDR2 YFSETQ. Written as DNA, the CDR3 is TGCGCCAGCAGCTCAAGGGACAGAGACCAAGAGACCCAGTACTTC. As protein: CASSSRDRDQETQYF. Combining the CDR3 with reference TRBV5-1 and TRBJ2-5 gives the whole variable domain KAGVTQTPRYLIKTRGQQVTLSCSPISGHRSVSWYQQTPGQGLQFLFEYFSETQRNKGNFPGRFSGRQFSNSRSEMNVSTLELGDSALYLCASSSRDRDQETQYFGPGTRLLVL.

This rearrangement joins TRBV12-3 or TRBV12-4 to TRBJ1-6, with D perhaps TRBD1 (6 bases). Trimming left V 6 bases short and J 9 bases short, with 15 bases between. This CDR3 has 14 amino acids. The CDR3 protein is CASSPTGFFSPLHF. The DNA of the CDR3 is TGTGCCAGCAGCCCCACAGGGTTTTTTTCACCCCTCCACTTT.

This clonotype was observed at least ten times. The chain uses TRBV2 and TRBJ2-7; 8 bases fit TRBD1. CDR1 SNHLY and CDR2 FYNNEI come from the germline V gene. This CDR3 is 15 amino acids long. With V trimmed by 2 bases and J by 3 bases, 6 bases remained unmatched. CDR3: CASSELTTGDYEQYF. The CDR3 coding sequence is TGTGCCAGCAGTGAACTGACGACAGGGGACTACGAGCAGTACTTC. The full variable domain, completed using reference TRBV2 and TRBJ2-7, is EPEVTQTPSHQVTQMGQEVILRCVPISNHLYFYWYRQILGQKVEFLVSFYNNEISEKSEIFDDQFSVERPDGSNFTLKIRSTKLEDSAMYFCASSELTTGDYEQYFGPGTRLTVT.

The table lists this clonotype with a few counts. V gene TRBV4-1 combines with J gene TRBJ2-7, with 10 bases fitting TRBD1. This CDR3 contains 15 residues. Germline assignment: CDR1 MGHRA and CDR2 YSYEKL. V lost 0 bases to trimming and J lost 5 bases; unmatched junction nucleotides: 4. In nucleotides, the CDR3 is TGCGCCAGCAGCCAAGAATTGGACAGGGGGGACGAGCAGTACTTC. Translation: CASSQELDRGDEQYF.

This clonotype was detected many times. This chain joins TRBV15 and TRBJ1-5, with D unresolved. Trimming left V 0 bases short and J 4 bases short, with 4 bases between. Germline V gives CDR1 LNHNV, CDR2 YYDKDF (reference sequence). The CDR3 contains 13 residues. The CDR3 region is CATSRDKNQPQHF. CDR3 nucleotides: TGTGCCACCAGCAGAGATAAGAATCAGCCCCAGCATTTT. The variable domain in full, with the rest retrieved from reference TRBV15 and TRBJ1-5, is DAMVIQNPRYQVTQFGKPVTLSCSQTLNHNVMYWYQQKSSQAPKLLFHYYDKDFNNEADTPDNFQSRRPNTSFCFLDIRSPGLGDTAMYLCATSRDKNQPQHFGDGTRLSIL.

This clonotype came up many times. CDR3 sequence (DNA): TGTGCCACCAGTGATTCCCGGACACATCACACCGGGGAGCTGTTTTTT. This sequence encodes CATSDSRTHHTGELFF. V and J are TRBV24-1 and TRBJ2-2, with D possibly matching TRBD1 (5 bases). This CDR3 region has 16 residues. Trimming left V 2 bases short and J 3 bases short, with 12 bases between. The V gene's germline CDR1 is KGHDR and CDR2 SFDVKD.

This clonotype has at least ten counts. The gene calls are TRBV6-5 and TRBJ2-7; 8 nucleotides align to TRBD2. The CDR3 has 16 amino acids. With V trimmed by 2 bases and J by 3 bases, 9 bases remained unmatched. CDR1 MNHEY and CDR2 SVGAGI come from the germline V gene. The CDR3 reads CASSYTRIAGYYEQYF. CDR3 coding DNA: TGTGCCAGCAGTTACACCCGAATAGCGGGGTACTACGAGCAGTACTTC.

The CDR3 loop is CASGLQGEGYTEAFF. CDR3 bases: TGTGCCAGTGGCCTACAAGGGGAGGGGTACACTGAAGCTTTCTTT. The chain joins TRBV19 to TRBJ1-1; D perhaps matches TRBD1 (5 bases). Germline assignment: CDR1 LNHDA and CDR2 SQIVND (reference sequence). CDR3 size: 15 residues. V gave up 8 bases and J gave up 3 bases, with 19 bases separating them.

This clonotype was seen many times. Here the CDR3 reads CASSLAPGTAGSSYEQYF. The CDR3 bases are TGTGCCAGCAGTTTAGCCCCTGGCACGGCGGGCAGCTCCTACGAGCAGTACTTC. The V and J genes are TRBV12-3 or TRBV12-4 and TRBJ2-7; weak D call: TRBD2 (5 bases). The CDR3 consists of 18 residues. With 0 bases removed from V and 0 bases from J, the gap between germline ends came to 18 bases.

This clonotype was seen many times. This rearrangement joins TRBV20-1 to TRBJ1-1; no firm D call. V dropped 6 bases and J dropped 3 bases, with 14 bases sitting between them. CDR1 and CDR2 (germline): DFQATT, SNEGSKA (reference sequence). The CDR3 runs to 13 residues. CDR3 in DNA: TGCAGTGCCAGTGGAGGGTTTGACACTGAAGCTTTCTTT. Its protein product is CSASGGFDTEAFF.

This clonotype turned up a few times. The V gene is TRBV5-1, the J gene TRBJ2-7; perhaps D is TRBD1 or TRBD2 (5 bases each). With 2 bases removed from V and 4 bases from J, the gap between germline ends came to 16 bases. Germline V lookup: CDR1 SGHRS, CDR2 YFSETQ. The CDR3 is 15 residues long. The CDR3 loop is CASSFPGTEIYEQYF. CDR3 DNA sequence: TGCGCCAGCAGCTTCCCCGGGACGGAGATTTACGAGCAGTACTTC.

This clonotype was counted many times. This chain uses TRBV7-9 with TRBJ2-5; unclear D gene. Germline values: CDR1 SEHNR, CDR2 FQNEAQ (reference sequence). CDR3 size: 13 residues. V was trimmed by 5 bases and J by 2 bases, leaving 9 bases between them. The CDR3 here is CASSADHQETQYF. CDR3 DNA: TGTGCCAGCAGCGCCGATCATCAAGAGACCCAGTACTTC. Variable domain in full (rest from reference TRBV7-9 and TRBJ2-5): DTGVSQNPRHKITKRGQNVTFRCDPISEHNRLYWYRQTLGQGPEFLTYFQNEAQLEKSRLLSDRFSAERPKGSFSTLEIQRTEQGDSAMYLCASSADHQETQYFGPGTRLLVL.

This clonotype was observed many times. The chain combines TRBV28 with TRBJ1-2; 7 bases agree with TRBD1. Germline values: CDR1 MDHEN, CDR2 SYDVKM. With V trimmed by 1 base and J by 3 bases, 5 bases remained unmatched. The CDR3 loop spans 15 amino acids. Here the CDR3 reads CASSLYTGVYYGYTF. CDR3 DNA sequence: TGTGCCAGCAGTTTATATACAGGGGTTTACTATGGCTACACCTTC.

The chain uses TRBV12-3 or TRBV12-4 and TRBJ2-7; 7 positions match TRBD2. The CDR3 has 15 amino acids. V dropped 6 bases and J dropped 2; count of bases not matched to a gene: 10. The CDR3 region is CASSPAGACPYEQYF. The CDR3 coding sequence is TGTGCCAGCAGCCCGGCGGGAGCCTGTCCCTACGAGCAGTACTTC.